This TCR beta chain was recovered during a study of monozygotic twins with inflammatory bowel disease. The V gene's germline CDR1 is MNHEY and CDR2 SVGAGI. This CDR3 comprises 17 residues. TCRdb processed the 5' RACE reads again and assigns one entry to each CDR3 protein, with no DNA. The sample table sets out 150,000 or so distinct CDR3 sequences. This clonotype was sampled from a human donor with ulcerative colitis or Crohn's disease, or a healthy co-twin of an affected twin (not recorded which). The sequenced sample was blood. The J gene is TRBJ2-7, the V gene TRBV6-5; the TCRdb call, TRBD1, lacks DNA for checking. The CDR3 region is CASSYSPGTGSSYEQYF.